This T cell receptor beta chain comes out of a study of neoadjuvant anti-PD-1 for oral cavity cancer. General observations from the study: Larger post-treatment preexisting tumor clones tracked with greater tumor shrinkage. Each response group had just a few patients in TCR analyses.

Sequencing was performed with immunoSEQ multiplex PCR; in TCRdb, only in-frame clones are kept and a portion is missing. Of about 25,000 clones listed, about 30% are singletons. This clone has a handful of counts. Its antigen is as yet unknown. Stated time point: after neoadjuvant nivolumab, at surgical resection. Trimming removed 2 bases at V and 6 bases at J, with 14 bases between. Germline CDR1 is MGHRA and CDR2 is YSYEKL. CDR3 length equals 15 residues. The sample in question was tumor tissue, obtained after nivolumab (anti-PD-1) treatment. The origin of this receptor is a person aged 40 to 85 with oral cavity squamous cell carcinoma. This chain connects TRBV4-1 to TRBJ2-1; D unresolved. CDR3 bases: TGCGCCAGCAGCCAATTAGGCTTGGAGAGCAATGAGCAGTTCTTC. It encodes CASSQLGLESNEQFF.